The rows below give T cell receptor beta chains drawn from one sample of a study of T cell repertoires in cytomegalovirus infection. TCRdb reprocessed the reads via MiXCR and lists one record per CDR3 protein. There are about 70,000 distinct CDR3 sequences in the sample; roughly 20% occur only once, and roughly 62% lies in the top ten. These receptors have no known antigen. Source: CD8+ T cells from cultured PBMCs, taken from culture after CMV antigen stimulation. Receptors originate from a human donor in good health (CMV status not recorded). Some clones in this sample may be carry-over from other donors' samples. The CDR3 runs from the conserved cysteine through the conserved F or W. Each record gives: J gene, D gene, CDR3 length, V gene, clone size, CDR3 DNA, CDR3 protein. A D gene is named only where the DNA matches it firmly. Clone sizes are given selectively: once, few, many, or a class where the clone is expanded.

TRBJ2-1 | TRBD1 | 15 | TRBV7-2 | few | TGTGCCAGCAGCCGACCGGGACAGGGTTACAATGAGCAGTTCTTC | CASSRPGQGYNEQFF
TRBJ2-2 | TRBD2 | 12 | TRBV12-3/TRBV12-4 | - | TGTGCCAGCTGGCGGGGGGGAACTGGGCTGTTTTTT | CASWRGGTGLFF
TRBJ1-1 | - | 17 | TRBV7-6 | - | TGTGCCAGCAGCCCCGGGGCCAGGGGCAGGGCAGACACTGAAGCTTTCTTT | CASSPGARGRADTEAFF
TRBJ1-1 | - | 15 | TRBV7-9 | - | TGTGCCAGCAGCTATCGGACGAGGAGGAATACTGAAGCTTTCTTT | CASSYRTRRNTEAFF
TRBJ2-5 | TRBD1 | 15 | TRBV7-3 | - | TGTGCCAGCAGCCCCGACAGGGAATCACAAGAGACCCAGTACTTC | CASSPDRESQETQYF
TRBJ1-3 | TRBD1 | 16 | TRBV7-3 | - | TGTGCCAGCAGCCTCGGAGGGGGCTCTTTGGGAAACACCATATATTTT | CASSLGGGSLGNTIYF
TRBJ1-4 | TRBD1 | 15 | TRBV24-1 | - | TGTGCCACCAGTGTTACAGGGGGAAAACAAGGAAAACTGTTTTTT | CATSVTGGKQGKLFF
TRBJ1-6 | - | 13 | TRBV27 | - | TGTGCCAGCACTGGGGGCTCAAATTCACCCCTCCACTTT | CASTGGSNSPLHF
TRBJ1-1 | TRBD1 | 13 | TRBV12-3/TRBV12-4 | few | TGTGCCAGCAGATCCGGGACAGGTGATAGAGCTTTCTTT | CASRSGTGDRAFF
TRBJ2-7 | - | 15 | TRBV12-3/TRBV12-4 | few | TGTGCCAGCAGTTTATCCGTGGGACCACCGGGCGAGCAGTACTTC | CASSLSVGPPGEQYF
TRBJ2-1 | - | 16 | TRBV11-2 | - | TGTGCCAGCACCCATGGACCCCCGAGGGGATACAATGAGCAGTTCTTC | CASTHGPPRGYNEQFF
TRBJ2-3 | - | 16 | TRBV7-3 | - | TGTGCCAGCAGCTTAACAGGCACCCAATCCCCAGATACGCAGTATTTT | CASSLTGTQSPDTQYF
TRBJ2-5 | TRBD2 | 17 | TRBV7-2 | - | TGTGCCAGCAGCTTAAGGCTAGCGGGACCAATTCAAGAGACCCAGTACTTC | CASSLRLAGPIQETQYF
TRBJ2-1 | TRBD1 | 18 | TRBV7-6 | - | TGTGCCAGCAGCCCCGCGGCTGGGTCAGGGGGCTCCTACAATGAGCAGTTCTTC | CASSPAAGSGGSYNEQFF
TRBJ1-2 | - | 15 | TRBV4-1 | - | TGCGCCAGCAGCCAATCTCCGCGCTCCCTATTTGGCTACACCTTC | CASSQSPRSLFGYTF
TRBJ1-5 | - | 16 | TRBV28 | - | TGTGCCAGCACCTCCTTAATTGCGCAGGGAATTCAGCCCCAGCATTTT | CASTSLIAQGIQPQHF
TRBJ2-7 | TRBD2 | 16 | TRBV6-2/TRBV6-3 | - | TGTGCCAGCAGTCCCAGTGGACTAGATTACTCCTACGAGCAGTACTTC | CASSPSGLDYSYEQYF
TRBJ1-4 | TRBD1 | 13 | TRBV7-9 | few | TGTGCCTCTGGACAGGGAGGTGATGAAAAACTGTTTTTT | CASGQGGDEKLFF
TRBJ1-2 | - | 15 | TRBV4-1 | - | TGCGCCAGCAGCCAACCCCGGGGGACTCACTATGGCTACACCTTC | CASSQPRGTHYGYTF
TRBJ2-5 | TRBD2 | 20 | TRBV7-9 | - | TGTGCCAGCAGCTTAGTCTACGGGGCTGCGGGGGGGCGGTTGGATGAGACCCAGTACTTC | CASSLVYGAAGGRLDETQYF
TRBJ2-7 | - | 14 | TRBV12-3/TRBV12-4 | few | TGTGCCAGCAGTGGTGGGAGGCTCCTACAGGAGCAGTACTTC | CASSGGRLLQEQYF
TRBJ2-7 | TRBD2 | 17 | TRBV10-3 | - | TGTGCCACCAAAGGTCTGTTAACTAGCGGGGGTTCCTACGAGCAGTACTTC | CATKGLLTSGGSYEQYF
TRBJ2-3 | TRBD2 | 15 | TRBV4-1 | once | TGCGCCAGCAGCCTCGGACTGGCGGGGGGGGATACGCAGTATTTT | CASSLGLAGGDTQYF
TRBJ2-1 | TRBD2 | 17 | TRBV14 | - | TGTGCCAGCAGCCCCACCGGGAGGACAACCCATTACAATGAGCAGTTCTTC | CASSPTGRTTHYNEQFF
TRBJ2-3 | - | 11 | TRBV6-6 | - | TGTGCCAGCAGAGACCCTCAGGCGCAGTATTTT | CASRDPQAQYF
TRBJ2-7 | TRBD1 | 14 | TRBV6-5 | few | TGTGCCAGCAGTTACTCAGGGACAGGGGGCGAGCAGTACTTC | CASSYSGTGGEQYF
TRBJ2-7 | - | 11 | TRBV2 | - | TGTGCCAGCAAAGGGGGAGGGGAGCAGTACTTC | CASKGGGEQYF
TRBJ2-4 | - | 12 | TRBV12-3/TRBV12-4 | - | TGTGCCAGCAGTTTCGCCAAAAACATTCAGTACTTC | CASSFAKNIQYF
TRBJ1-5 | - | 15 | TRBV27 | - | TGTGCCAGCAGACAAGGGCCGTTTAGCAATCAGCCCCAGCATTTT | CASRQGPFSNQPQHF
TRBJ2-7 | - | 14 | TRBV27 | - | TGTGCCAGCAGTTTATCGTCAGGGGCCTACGAGCAGTACTTC | CASSLSSGAYEQYF
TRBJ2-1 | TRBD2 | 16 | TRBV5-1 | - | TGCGCCAGCAGCTTGGAGACTAGCATGTCCTACAATGAGCAGTTCTTC | CASSLETSMSYNEQFF
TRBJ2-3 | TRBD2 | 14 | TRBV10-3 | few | TGTGCCATCAGCATAGCGGGGGCCTTAGATACGCAGTATTTT | CAISIAGALDTQYF
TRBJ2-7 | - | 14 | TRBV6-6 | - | TGTGCCAGCATTAATTGGGGGGGCCGGTACGAGCAGTACTTC | CASINWGGRYEQYF
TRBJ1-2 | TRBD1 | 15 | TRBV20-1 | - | TGCAGTGCCCCATCCCGGGACAGGGTTAACTATGGCTACACCTTC | CSAPSRDRVNYGYTF
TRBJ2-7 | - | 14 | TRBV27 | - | TGTGCCAGCAGTTTATCTGTCGGAACCTACGAGCAGTACTTC | CASSLSVGTYEQYF
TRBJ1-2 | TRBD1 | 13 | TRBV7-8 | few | TGTGCCAGCAGTTCACAGGGGGACTATGGCTACACCTTC | CASSSQGDYGYTF
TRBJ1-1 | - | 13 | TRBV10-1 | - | TGCGCCAGCAGTGAGTCCGGACACCTTGAAGCTTTCTTT | CASSESGHLEAFF
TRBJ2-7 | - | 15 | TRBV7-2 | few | TGTGCCAGCAGCTTAGGCAGGCCGAGCTCCTACGAGCAGTACTTC | CASSLGRPSSYEQYF
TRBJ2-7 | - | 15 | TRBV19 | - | TGTGCCAGTAGTATAGGGCAGGGACCCGTCTACGAGCAGTACTTC | CASSIGQGPVYEQYF
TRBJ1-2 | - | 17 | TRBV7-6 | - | TGTGCCAGCAGCTTAGGGGCAGGGGAGCCCTCTAACTATGGCTACACCTTC | CASSLGAGEPSNYGYTF
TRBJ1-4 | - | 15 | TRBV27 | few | TGTGCCAGCAGCCCGGCGGGGACAACTAATGAAAAACTGTTTTTT | CASSPAGTTNEKLFF
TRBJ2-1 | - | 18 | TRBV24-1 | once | TGTGCCACCAGTGATACACTCCAGGGCGCCCGAGAGTACAATGAGCAGTTCTTC | CATSDTLQGAREYNEQFF
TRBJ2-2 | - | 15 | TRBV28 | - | TGTGCCAGCAGTTTTCCTGCAGTTAACACCGGGGAGCTGTTTTTT | CASSFPAVNTGELFF
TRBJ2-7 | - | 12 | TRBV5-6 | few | TGTGCCAGCAGCTTGGGTCGGGGCGTGGAGTACTTC | CASSLGRGVEYF
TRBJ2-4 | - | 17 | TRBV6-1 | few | TGTGCCAGCAGTGAATTCGGACCGGTTACAGCCAAAAACATTCAGTACTTC | CASSEFGPVTAKNIQYF
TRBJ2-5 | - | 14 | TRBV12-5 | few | TGTGCTAGTGGTTTGGTGTCAACGCAAGAGACCCAGTACTTC | CASGLVSTQETQYF
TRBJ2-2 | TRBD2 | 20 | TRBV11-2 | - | TGTGCCAGCAGCTTAGATAGTGTACTAGCGGGGGCCTTTAACACCGGGGAGCTGTTTTTT | CASSLDSVLAGAFNTGELFF
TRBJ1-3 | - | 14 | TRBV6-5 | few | TGTGCCAGCAGTTACTCAGGGTCCGGAAACACCATATATTTT | CASSYSGSGNTIYF
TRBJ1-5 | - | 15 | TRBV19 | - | TGTGCCAGTAGTAAGTTTGATAGCAGCAATCAGCCCCAGCATTTT | CASSKFDSSNQPQHF
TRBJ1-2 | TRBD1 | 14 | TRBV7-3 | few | TGTGCCAGCAGCCGCGGACAGGGGATGGGAGGCTACACCTTC | CASSRGQGMGGYTF
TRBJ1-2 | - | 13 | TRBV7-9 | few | TGTGCCAGCAGTCCACGGGAGAACTATGGCTACACCTTC | CASSPRENYGYTF
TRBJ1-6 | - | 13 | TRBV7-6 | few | TGTGCCAGCAGCTCGCGACAAGATTCACCCCTCCACTTT | CASSSRQDSPLHF
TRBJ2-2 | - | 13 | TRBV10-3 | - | TGTGCCATCAGTAGTATTGGCACCGGGGAGCTGTTTTTT | CAISSIGTGELFF
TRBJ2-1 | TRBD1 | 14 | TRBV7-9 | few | TGTGCCAGCAGCTCTTACAGGGGGCATAATGAGCAGTTCTTC | CASSSYRGHNEQFF
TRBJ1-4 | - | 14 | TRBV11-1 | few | TGTGCCAGCAGCTTAGCGACGGCCGTCGAGAAACTGTTTTTT | CASSLATAVEKLFF
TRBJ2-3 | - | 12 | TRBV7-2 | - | TGTGCCAGCAGCCCGAGCACAGATACGCAGTATTTT | CASSPSTDTQYF
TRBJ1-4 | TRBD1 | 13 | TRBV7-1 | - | TGTGCCAGCAGCCCCGGGACAGCCGAAAAACTGTTTTTT | CASSPGTAEKLFF